This T cell receptor beta chain originates from a study of blood T cell repertoires in COVID-19. About the research overall: Spain, Italy and the United States supplied samples that represented acute and convalescent COVID-19. Sources were T cells, B-cell-depleted T cells, or PBMCs; the material itself was cDNA or gDNA.

The assay was immunoSEQ multiplex PCR, and TCRdb's table has in-frame clones only and misses some. The sample records 150,000 to 200,000 clones, 70% to 90% being singletons. CDR3 length: 15 amino acids. V lost 5 bases and J lost 0, with 11 bases in between. From germline, CDR1 is LNHDA and CDR2 SQIVND (reference sequence). The receptor's source is a woman aged 60 to 75 with COVID-19, enrolled during active disease. The sequencing sample was made of peripheral blood. The chain joins TRBV19 to TRBJ1-3; maybe TRBD1 (5 bases). This CDR3 is CASSVYRSSGNTIYF. CDR3 DNA: TGTGCCAGTAGTGTTTACAGGAGCTCTGGAAACACCATATATTTT.